This T cell receptor beta chain came from a study of cytomegalovirus exposure and HLA in healthy donors. Findings and limits, study-wide: There were several of the most significant clusters that appeared linked to common viral pathogens in a later analysis. A later examination showed that TCR association rates differed by HLA locus, with DRB1 most and HLA-C fewest.

This CDR3 is built from 18 residues. Germline V gives CDR1 LGHNA, CDR2 YSLEER. The germline V and J ends were trimmed by 0 bases and 0 bases, with 15 bases remaining between them. PCR employed 60 Vbeta and 13 Jbeta primers. Sequenced by immunoSEQ multiplex PCR; TCRdb stores in-frame clones only, minus some. Found here are approximately 160,000 clones, approximately 80% of them singletons; the top ten hold about 0.8%. A few counts support this clone. Antigen specificity is unknown. Likely unrecorded immune exposures existed in these nominally healthy donors. This TCR derives from a female donor in good health and CMV-seronegative. Source material: PBMCs. The chain combines TRBV4-3 with TRBJ1-3, with D hard to call. Written as DNA, the CDR3 is TGCGCCAGCAGCCAAGATGCCCCACGGTCAACCTCTGGAAACACCATATATTTT. This codes for CASSQDAPRSTSGNTIYF.